The 14 T cell receptor beta chains in this list originate from one sample, sequenced in a study of T cell changes during pregnancy in multiple sclerosis. TCRdb's copy holds only in-frame clones and misses some; the assay was immunoSEQ multiplex PCR. The sample yields 40,000 or so clones, about 92% seen once. Sequencing used peripheral blood, obtained before pregnancy. These TCRs come from a female donor with multiple sclerosis, enrolled in a pregnancy study.

The CDR3 sequence: CASSLGAGRTYNEQFF. The DNA for the CDR3 is TGTGCCAGCAGCTTGGGGGCGGGGCGCACCTACAATGAGCAGTTCTTC. The chain has TRBV5-4 and TRBJ2-1; a possible D gene is TRBD2 (6 bases). V was clipped by 0 bases and J by 2 bases, with 12 bases between them. This CDR3 spans 16 amino acids. In germline, CDR1 is SGHNT, CDR2 YYREEE (reference sequence).

This chain links TRBV4-1 with TRBJ2-1, with D maybe TRBD2 (6 bases). This CDR3 is built from 14 residues. CDR1 is MGHRA, CDR2 YSYEKL, per germline. Trimming took off 2 bases at V and 7 bases at J, with 12 bases between the two ends. CDR3 coding DNA: TGCGCCAGCAGCCAAAGCGGGTGGGGGAATGAGCAGTTCTTC. Translating it yields CASSQSGWGNEQFF.

The chain couples TRBV21-1 to TRBJ1-2. TRBV21-1 is annotated as a pseudogene. This CDR3 contains 20 residues. CDR3 sequence (DNA): TGTGCCAGCAGCAAAGTAGAGGGAGTCGTAACGCTCGGCTCGGGGGATGGCTACACCTTC. Its protein is CASSKVEGVVTLGSGDGYTF.

The chain is built from TRBV9 and TRBJ2-5; 10 bases are shared with TRBD2. CDR1 is SGDLS and CDR2 is YYNGEE in the germline V gene. The CDR3 covers 15 residues. V lost 0 bases to trimming and J lost 4 bases; unmatched junction nucleotides: 3. CDR3 in DNA: TGTGCCAGCAGCGTAGGAGCTAGCGGGAGAGAGACCCAGTACTTC. Translating gives CASSVGASGRETQYF.

The gene calls are TRBV6-1 and TRBJ2-2, with a weak D call TRBD2 (6 bases). The germline gives CDR1 MNHNS, CDR2 SASEGT. The CDR3 spans 18 residues. Trimming took 3 bases from V and 1 from J, leaving 18 bases between them. The CDR3 reads CASSDAAGPTKNTGELFF. For the CDR3, the DNA is TGTGCCAGCAGTGACGCAGCGGGCCCTACGAAGAACACCGGGGAGCTGTTTTTT.

The chain joins TRBV7-9 to TRBJ2-6, with D possibly matching TRBD1 (6 bases). CDR3 length equals 16 residues. Germline assignment: CDR1 SEHNR and CDR2 FQNEAQ (reference sequence). The V and J ends lost 1 base and 1 base respectively, with 8 bases between them. CDR3 sequence (DNA): TGTGCCAGCAGCTTAGGAGGACAGTCTGGGGCCAACGTCCTGACTTTC. Protein product: CASSLGGQSGANVLTF.

The chain combines TRBV6-1 with TRBJ2-1, with D perhaps matching TRBD2 (6 bases). The CDR3 consists of 17 residues. Trimming removed 0 bases from V and 5 bases from J, with 17 bases in between. The germline V gene encodes CDR1 MNHNS and CDR2 SASEGT. Here the CDR3 DNA reads TGTGCCAGCAGTGAAGCGCTTATGCGGGAAGGGGACAATGAGCAGTTCTTC. Protein sequence: CASSEALMREGDNEQFF.

The chain is built from TRBV2 and TRBJ2-2; TRBD2 might be the D (5 bases). Trimming stripped 2 bases from V and 7 bases from J, with 17 bases between. This CDR3 is built from 16 residues. CDR1 SNHLY and CDR2 FYNNEI come from the germline V gene. Written as DNA, the CDR3 is TGTGCCAGCAGTGAAAGTAGAGCTAGCTGGGGCGGGGAGCTGTTTTTT. Protein: CASSESRASWGGELFF.

V usage is TRBV25-1 and J usage is TRBJ1-4, with 9 nucleotides matching TRBD1. Germline CDR1 MGHDK, CDR2 SYGVNS. This CDR3 has 15 residues. Unmatched junction bases numbered 6, after V lost 3 bases and J lost 7 bases. The CDR3 reads CASSDVRQGGEKLFF. The CDR3, as DNA: TGTGCCAGCAGTGACGTTCGACAGGGGGGTGAAAAACTGTTTTTT.

The V and J genes are TRBV9 and TRBJ2-1; TRBD2 might be the D (6 bases). Germline V lookup: CDR1 SGDLS, CDR2 YYNGEE. The germline V and J ends were trimmed by 4 bases and 4 bases, with 18 bases remaining between them. The CDR3 runs 16 residues. CDR3 nucleotide sequence: TGTGCCAGCAGCCCCTCCGGGACTCTCTCTTACAATGAGCAGTTCTTC. This sequence encodes CASSPSGTLSYNEQFF.

The J gene is TRBJ1-6, the V gene TRBV5-1, with D possibly TRBD1 on 6 matching bases. CDR3 length: 16 amino acids. Deletions cut 4 bases from V and 5 bases from J, with 16 bases between. Germline loops: CDR1 SGHRS, CDR2 YFSETQ. As DNA, the CDR3 is TGCGCCAGCAGCCAGGACAACCAGGGGAATAATTCACCCCTCCACTTT. It translates to CASSQDNQGNNSPLHF.

CDR3 sequence: CASSLGLGYTF. The CDR3 DNA reads as TGTGCCAGCAGCTTGGGGCTTGGCTACACCTTC. The chain is built from TRBV11-2 and TRBJ1-2, with D possibly TRBD1 on 5 matching bases. Germline V gives CDR1 SGHAT, CDR2 FQNNGV. CDR3 length: 11 residues. V was cut by 3 bases and J by 7 bases, with 6 bases left in between.

This chain joins TRBV5-1 and TRBJ2-3; D unclear. The CDR3 length is 14 residues. Trimming left V 2 bases short and J 0 bases short, with 7 bases between. Germline lookup yields CDR1 SGHRS and CDR2 YFSETQ. CDR3 bases: TGCGCCAGCAGCTTTCTAACTAGCACAGATACGCAGTATTTT. It specifies CASSFLTSTDTQYF. Full variable domain (remainder filled in from reference TRBV5-1 and TRBJ2-3): KAGVTQTPRYLIKTRGQQVTLSCSPISGHRSVSWYQQTPGQGLQFLFEYFSETQRNKGNFPGRFSGRQFSNSRSEMNVSTLELGDSALYLCASSFLTSTDTQYFGPGTRLTVL.

The chain joins TRBV28 to TRBJ1-5, with D perhaps TRBD1 (5 bases). This CDR3 has 15 residues. Germline V gene lookup returns CDR1 MDHEN and CDR2 SYDVKM. Deletions cut 10 bases from V and 0 bases from J, with 16 bases between. CDR3 in amino acids: CATAGGLGSNQPQHF. The CDR3 DNA sequence: TGTGCCACCGCGGGGGGTTTGGGTAGCAATCAGCCCCAGCATTTT.